The 22 T cell receptor beta chains below all came from one sample that was sequenced in a study of PD-1 blockade in classical Hodgkin lymphoma. The table came from immunoSEQ multiplex PCR; TCRdb's copy has only in-frame clones and leaves some out. The repertoire consists of tens of thousands of clones, with approximately 94% occurring once and the leading ten covering 6.5% to 8%. After autologous stem cell transplantation all patients relapsed, and prior brentuximab vedotin exposure differed between cohorts. The material sequenced was peripheral blood mononuclear cells (PBMCs), taken at baseline. The receptors here all came from a human donor with classical Hodgkin lymphoma.

DNA of the CDR3: TGTGCCAGCAGCCTACGACTAGCGGGTTCCTACAATGAGCAGTTCTTC. Its protein is CASSLRLAGSYNEQFF. J is TRBJ2-1 and V is TRBV9; the match to TRBD2 covers 10 bases. The CDR3 loop spans 16 amino acids. V was clipped by 4 bases and J by 1 base; unmatched bases: 5. Germline V gene sequence: CDR1 SGDLS, CDR2 YYNGEE.

The chain recombines TRBV7-9 with TRBJ2-1; TRBD2 aligns across 8 bases. Germline V CDR1 and CDR2: SEHNR, FQNEAQ (reference sequence). This CDR3 has 16 amino acids. Losses at the gene ends were 5 bases for V and 4 bases for J; bases not matched to a gene: 10. CDR3 DNA: TGTGCCAGCAGCCCCCGGGGAGCGGGGGAATACAATGAGCAGTTCTTC. Translation: CASSPRGAGEYNEQFF.

DNA of the CDR3: TGTGCCAGCAGCCCGGACAGGGAAGGTAGCAATCAGCCCCAGCATTTT. It codes for CASSPDREGSNQPQHF. The J gene is TRBJ1-5, the V gene TRBV5-5; 8 positions match TRBD1. With 4 bases clipped from V and 0 bases from J, the junction kept 6 bases outside the gene matches. In germline, CDR1 is SGHKS, CDR2 YYEKEE (reference sequence). CDR3 length: 16 residues.

The chain carries TRBV7-6 and TRBJ2-1, with TRBD2 matching 9 bases. CDR3 size: 17 residues. Germline V gene sequence: CDR1 SGHVS, CDR2 FNYEAQ. Unmatched junction bases numbered 13, after V lost 1 base and J lost 9 bases. The CDR3: CASSLEGGGATYGEQFF. The DNA of the CDR3 is TGTGCCAGCAGCTTAGAGGGCGGGGGGGCCACTTACGGTGAGCAGTTCTTC. The whole variable domain, remainder taken from reference TRBV7-6 and TRBJ2-1, is GAGVSQSPRYKVTKRGQDVALRCDPISGHVSLYWYRQALGQGPEFLTYFNYEAQQDKSGLPNDRFSAERPEGSISTLTIQRTEQRDSAMYRCASSLEGGGATYGEQFFGPGTRLTVL.

This sequence joins TRBV11-2 and TRBJ2-2; D unresolved. Deletions cut 5 bases from V and 4 bases from J, with 14 bases between. Per the germline V gene, CDR1 is SGHAT and CDR2 is FQNNGV. The CDR3 totals 15 residues. The CDR3 bases are TGTGCCAGCAGCACAGCCAGTCTCGGCACCGGGGAGCTGTTTTTT. It is translated as CASSTASLGTGELFF.

The chain uses TRBV7-6 and TRBJ1-1; possibly TRBD1 for D (6 bases). The germline V gene has CDR1 SGHVS and CDR2 FNYEAQ. Between the trimmed V and J ends, which lost 1 base and 5 bases, there was a span of 8 bases. This CDR3 comprises 13 residues. DNA for the CDR3: TGTGCCAGCAGCTTAGAGGGGGGGACTGAAGCTTTCTTT. Translated, it gives CASSLEGGTEAFF.

This chain links TRBV11-2 with TRBJ2-1; D might be TRBD2 (6 bases). V dropped 1 base and J dropped 9 bases, with 22 bases sitting between them. The CDR3 has 17 amino acids. In germline, CDR1 is SGHAT, CDR2 FQNNGV. The CDR3 region is CASSLVIRGGGMVEQFF. The CDR3 coding sequence is TGTGCCAGCAGCTTAGTTATTCGGGGAGGAGGAATGGTTGAGCAGTTCTTC.

The chain uses TRBV5-6 and TRBJ1-4, with 9 bases aligning to TRBD1. The CDR3 loop spans 15 amino acids. Germline CDR1 and CDR2: SGHDT and YYEEEE. V lost 4 bases, J lost 5 bases, and 6 bases stayed unmatched. The CDR3 bases are TGTGCCAGCAGCAAGCCGGGACAGGGAAATGAAAAACTGTTTTTT. The encoded protein is CASSKPGQGNEKLFF.

The chain is built from TRBV7-9 and TRBJ2-5, with TRBD1 matching over 11 bases. Germline lookup yields CDR1 SEHNR and CDR2 FQNEAQ (reference sequence). J gave up 4 bases and V 3 bases, and 7 bases lay outside the gene matches. The CDR3 runs 16 residues. The CDR3 spells CASSFLPGQGGETQYF. The CDR3 nucleotides are TGTGCCAGCAGCTTCTTACCGGGACAGGGGGGAGAGACCCAGTACTTC.

J is TRBJ1-3 and V is TRBV7-9, with 8 positions matching TRBD1. The CDR3 spans 14 residues. V shed 4 bases, J shed 8 bases, and the junction held 7 bases outside the gene matches. CDR1 and CDR2 from the germline V gene are SEHNR and FQNEAQ (reference sequence). The CDR3 sequence is CASSSLDRGDTIYF. Written as DNA, the CDR3 is TGTGCCAGCAGCTCCCTCGACAGGGGTGACACCATATATTTT.

This clone was detected only once. The chain uses TRBV11-1 and TRBJ1-1; weak D call: TRBD1 (5 bases). The CDR3 consists of 15 residues. Germline assignment: CDR1 SGHAT and CDR2 FQDESV (reference sequence). V gave up 0 bases and J gave up 1 base, with 9 bases separating them. The CDR3 is CASSLAGESNTEAFF. The DNA of the CDR3 is TGTGCCAGCAGCTTAGCGGGGGAGTCGAACACTGAAGCTTTCTTT.

The chain has TRBV6-6 and TRBJ1-1; TRBD1 might be the D (5 bases). V lost 1 base, J lost 2 bases, and 11 bases lay in between. Germline lookup yields CDR1 MNHNY and CDR2 SVGAGI (reference sequence). The CDR3 extends over 15 amino acids. DNA for the CDR3: TGTGCCAGCAGTTACTGGGTGGGGGAAAACACTGAAGCTTTCTTT. Its protein product is CASSYWVGENTEAFF.

V usage is TRBV2 and J usage is TRBJ2-5; 10 positions match TRBD1. The CDR3 is 17 residues long. Germline trimming cut 3 bases from V and 5 bases from J; bases unmatched to any gene: 12. The germline V gene encodes CDR1 SNHLY and CDR2 FYNNEI. CDR3 DNA sequence: TGTGCCAGCAGTGAGGGACAGGGGCCAAACTCCAGGGAGACCCAGTACTTC. Translating gives CASSEGQGPNSRETQYF.

The genes are TRBV15 and TRBJ2-1; 9 bases match TRBD2. The CDR3 sequence is 15 residues long. The V and J ends lost 5 bases and 6 bases, in that order; junction bases with no gene match: 8. Per germline, CDR1 LNHNV and CDR2 YYDKDF (reference sequence). Here the CDR3 DNA reads TGTGCCACCAGCCCCGGGACTAGCAGCGGCAATGAGCAGTTCTTC. It yields the protein CATSPGTSSGNEQFF.

V is TRBV10-3 and J is TRBJ1-1; possible D gene TRBD1, 6 bases. The V and J ends lost 3 bases and 2 bases respectively, with 10 bases between them. Germline V gene sequence: CDR1 ENHRY, CDR2 SYGVKD. CDR3 length: 14 residues. CDR3 sequence: CAISDWTENTEAFF. DNA for the CDR3: TGTGCCATCAGTGATTGGACAGAAAACACTGAAGCTTTCTTT.

The chain couples TRBV10-3 to TRBJ2-7; TRBD1 matches at 9 bases. Germline loops: CDR1 ENHRY, CDR2 SYGVKD. The length of the CDR3 is 13 residues. Trimming took 11 bases from V and 1 from J; bases not matched to a gene: 6. The CDR3 bases are TGTGCCCTCCGGGGGACAGGGTCCTACGAGCAGTACTTC. Its protein product is CALRGTGSYEQYF.

This chain uses TRBV7-9 with TRBJ2-2, with D possibly TRBD1 on 6 matching bases. Germline V gene lookup returns CDR1 SEHNR and CDR2 FQNEAQ (reference sequence). The CDR3 consists of 17 residues. Trimming removed 1 base from V and 5 bases from J, with 17 bases in between. The CDR3 nucleotides are TGTGCCAGCAGCTTAGGACAACAGGGCTGGGGGACCGGGGAGCTGTTTTTT. Translated: CASSLGQQGWGTGELFF.

The rearrangement joins TRBV6-5 to TRBJ2-7; D call uncertain. CDR1 MNHEY and CDR2 SVGAGI come from the germline V gene. CDR3 length: 12 residues. Trimming removed 6 bases from V and 3 bases from J, with 9 bases in between. The chain's CDR3 is CASSPAGYEQYF. As DNA, the CDR3 is TGTGCCAGCAGCCCAGCAGGCTACGAGCAGTACTTC.

V and J are TRBV5-6 and TRBJ1-1; TRBD1 aligns across 9 bases. The length of the CDR3 is 16 residues. The V segment lost 0 bases and the J segment 0 bases; nucleotides outside the gene matches: 3. The germline gives CDR1 SGHDT, CDR2 YYEEEE. This CDR3 reads CASSLGQGVLNTEAFF. As DNA, the CDR3 is TGTGCCAGCAGCTTGGGACAGGGGGTCCTGAACACTGAAGCTTTCTTT.

The chain is built from TRBV28 and TRBJ2-7; D tentatively reads TRBD1 or TRBD2 (5 bases each). The CDR3 totals 13 residues. Germline V gene sequence: CDR1 MDHEN, CDR2 SYDVKM. V shed 8 bases and J shed 0 bases, with 11 bases lying between them. The CDR3 protein is CASLRGFSYEQYF. The CDR3 DNA reads TGTGCCAGCCTGAGGGGCTTCTCCTACGAGCAGTACTTC.

V and J are TRBV5-5 and TRBJ1-2, with D possibly being TRBD1 (5 bases). The CDR3 is 17 amino acids. V was cut by 0 bases and J by 3 bases, with 18 bases left in between. Looked up from germline, CDR1 is SGHKS and CDR2 is YYEKEE (reference sequence). The DNA for the CDR3 is TGTGCCAGCAGCTTGGGTGCGGGGCCGGCGGGGGACTATGGCTACACCTTC. Translated: CASSLGAGPAGDYGYTF.

The chain joins TRBV7-9 to TRBJ2-4; 11 bases agree with TRBD2. The length of the CDR3 is 16 residues. Germline V gives CDR1 SEHNR, CDR2 FQNEAQ (reference sequence). The ends lost 5 bases at V and 5 bases at J; junction bases unmatched: 8. CDR3 sequence (DNA): TGTGCCAGCAGCCCTACTAGCGGGAGTCGGGAAAACATTCAGTACTTC. Translation gives CASSPTSGSRENIQYF.